One and the same sample provided the 17 T cell receptor beta chains below, sequenced in a study of blood T cell repertoires in COVID-19. Repertoires were generated with immunoSEQ multiplex PCR, while TCRdb's copy carries only in-frame clones and drops some. The sample lists 110,000 to 150,000 clones, more than 75% occurring once. The sequenced sample consisted of PBMCs or T cells enriched from blood (not recorded which). Receptors originate from a woman aged 50 to 60 who had recovered from COVID-19.

The J gene is TRBJ1-2, the V gene TRBV3-1 (or the pseudogene TRBV3-2), with 8 bases identical to TRBD1. Germline CDR1 is LGHDT and CDR2 is YNNKEL (reference sequence). The CDR3 runs to 14 residues. V was pared by 5 bases and J by 6 bases, with 8 bases of the junction left unmatched. In nucleotides, the CDR3 is TGTGCCAGCAGCTCACCGGGACAGGATGATGGCTACACCTTC. It encodes CASSSPGQDDGYTF.

V is TRBV5-6 and J is TRBJ1-5; the D is unclear. Trimming took off 4 bases at V and 7 bases at J, with 15 bases between the two ends. The germline gives CDR1 SGHDT, CDR2 YYEEEE. CDR3 length equals 14 residues. This CDR3 is CASSPGLSVQPQHF. The CDR3 region has the DNA TGTGCCAGCAGCCCAGGACTAAGCGTGCAGCCCCAGCATTTT.

The chain uses TRBV6-5 and TRBJ1-1; no clear D gene. V was cut by 5 bases and J by 0 bases, with 13 bases left in between. This CDR3 spans 15 amino acids. Germline CDR1 reads MNHEY; CDR2 reads SVGAGI. CDR3 DNA: TGTGCCAGCAGTCCCCTTACTTACCTGAACACTGAAGCTTTCTTT. Residues: CASSPLTYLNTEAFF.

The genes are TRBV28 and TRBJ1-2; D uncertain. Germline-derived CDR1 and CDR2 are MDHEN and SYDVKM. CDR3 length: 12 residues. V lost 6 bases and J lost 5, with 10 bases in between. This chain's CDR3 is CASSPGNYGYTF. The CDR3 bases are TGTGCCAGCAGCCCGGGAAATTATGGCTACACCTTC.

This chain links TRBV27 with TRBJ2-3; 11 positions agree with TRBD2. The ends lost 3 bases at V and 1 base at J; junction bases unmatched: 9. Germline V CDR1 and CDR2: MNHEY, SMNVEV (reference sequence). The CDR3 length is 18 residues. The CDR3 loop is CASSLFVAGGRGTDTQYF. The CDR3 DNA follows: TGTGCCAGCAGTTTGTTCGTAGCGGGGGGGCGGGGCACAGATACGCAGTATTTT.

The chain carries TRBV14 and TRBJ2-7; no firm D call. The CDR3 consists of 14 residues. Trimming took 1 base from V and 1 from J, leaving 8 bases between them. Germline V gene lookup returns CDR1 SGHDN and CDR2 FVKESK. The CDR3 spells CASSQGHSSYEQYF. DNA for the CDR3: TGTGCCAGCAGCCAAGGTCACAGTTCCTACGAGCAGTACTTC.

The genes are TRBV11-2 and TRBJ2-1; TRBD1 matches 7 bases. The CDR3 runs to 14 residues. J gave up 1 base and V 5 bases, and 2 bases lay outside the gene matches. Germline lookup yields CDR1 SGHAT and CDR2 FQNNGV. Written as DNA, the CDR3 is TGTGCCAGCAGCCCGACAGGGTCCTACAATGAGCAGTTCTTC. It codes for CASSPTGSYNEQFF.

Only one count was recorded for this clone. The V call is TRBV7-9, the J call TRBJ2-1; D gene unclear. CDR1 and CDR2 (germline): SEHNR, FQNEAQ (reference sequence). CDR3 size: 13 residues. Trimming left V 5 bases short and J 4 bases short, with 9 bases between. CDR3 sequence (DNA): TGTGCCAGCAGCGCACCTCTATACAATGAGCAGTTCTTC. It is translated as CASSAPLYNEQFF.

The chain couples TRBV27 to TRBJ1-2; D ambiguous. V gave up 2 bases and J gave up 1 base, with 11 bases separating them. Germline V CDR1 and CDR2: MNHEY, SMNVEV (reference sequence). The CDR3 runs to 15 residues. Here the CDR3 reads CASSLGGPYNYGYTF. The DNA for the CDR3 is TGTGCCAGCAGTTTAGGAGGGCCGTATAACTATGGCTACACCTTC.

This clone has more than one count but fewer than ten. The rearrangement joins TRBV3-1 (or the pseudogene TRBV3-2) to TRBJ2-7, with D perhaps matching TRBD1 (6 bases). This CDR3 is 13 amino acids long. Germline V gene lookup returns CDR1 LGHDT and CDR2 YNNKEL (reference sequence). Trimming left V 1 base short and J 5 bases short, with 9 bases between. The CDR3 region has the DNA TGTGCCAGCAGCCAAGCAGGGGCCCACGAGCAGTACGTC. It encodes CASSQAGAHEQYV.

The V gene is TRBV5-4, the J gene TRBJ1-1; D ambiguous. The germline gives CDR1 SGHNT, CDR2 YYREEE (reference sequence). There are 13 residues in the CDR3. The germline V and J ends were trimmed by 4 bases and 4 bases, with 11 bases remaining between them. The CDR3 protein is CASSPPGGTEAFF. CDR3 in DNA: TGTGCCAGCAGCCCCCCAGGAGGCACTGAAGCTTTCTTT.

The V gene is TRBV5-1, the J gene TRBJ2-4; D unresolved. Trimming removed 4 bases at V and 1 base at J, with 6 bases between. The germline gives CDR1 SGHRS, CDR2 YFSETQ. The CDR3 loop spans 13 amino acids. CDR3 residues: CASSPGAKNIQYF. CDR3 coding DNA: TGCGCCAGCAGCCCCGGGGCCAAAAACATTCAGTACTTC.

The V and J genes are TRBV14 and TRBJ1-2, with D maybe TRBD1 (6 bases). Germline-derived CDR1 and CDR2 are SGHDN and FVKESK. This CDR3 is built from 14 residues. V lost 5 bases and J 0 bases, leaving 10 bases between the germline ends. Here the CDR3 DNA reads TGTGCCAGCAGCGCAGGGGCGGCTAACTATGGCTACACCTTC. Its translation is CASSAGAANYGYTF.

The chain uses TRBV12-3 or TRBV12-4 and TRBJ2-7; 7 bases are shared with TRBD1. V shed 5 bases, J shed 2 bases, and the junction held 3 bases outside the gene matches. The CDR3 covers 13 residues. The CDR3 DNA follows: TGTGCCAGCAGTCGGGACAGAACCTACGAGCAGTACTTC. Amino acids: CASSRDRTYEQYF.

The gene calls are TRBV5-1 and TRBJ2-2; TRBD2 matches 8 bases. The V gene's germline CDR1 is SGHRS and CDR2 YFSETQ. CDR3 size: 16 residues. J lost 2 bases, V lost 6 bases, and 9 bases had no gene match. The DNA for the CDR3 is TGCGCCAGCACCCTCTTGGCGGGGGGTAACACCGGGGAGCTGTTTTTT. Translating it yields CASTLLAGGNTGELFF.

The J gene is TRBJ1-1, the V gene TRBV7-9; D is possibly TRBD1 (5 bases). CDR1 is SEHNR and CDR2 is FQNEAQ in the germline V gene (reference sequence). This CDR3 spans 14 amino acids. V lost 1 base, J lost 5 bases, and 11 bases lay in between. CDR3 sequence reads: CASSLGGQGTEAFF. CDR3 nucleotides: TGTGCCAGCAGCTTAGGTGGCCAGGGAACTGAAGCTTTCTTT. Full variable domain (rest looked up from reference TRBV7-9 and TRBJ1-1): DTGVSQNPRHKITKRGQNVTFRCDPISEHNRLYWYRQTLGQGPEFLTYFQNEAQLEKSRLLSDRFSAERPKGSFSTLEIQRTEQGDSAMYLCASSLGGQGTEAFFGQGTRLTVV.

Notes on this clone: Other DNA sequences of this sample code for an identical CDR3. The rearrangement links TRBV3-1 (or the pseudogene TRBV3-2) to TRBJ1-4, with D possibly being TRBD1 (5 bases). Germline CDR1 reads LGHDT; CDR2 reads YNNKEL (reference sequence). Trimming took 0 bases from V and 5 from J, leaving 7 bases between them. The CDR3 is 14 residues long. The CDR3 here is CASSQEGGNEKLFF. As DNA, the CDR3 is TGTGCCAGCAGCCAAGAGGGGGGGAATGAAAAACTGTTTTTT.